The next 17 T cell receptor beta chains were all read from a single sample in a study of cytomegalovirus exposure and HLA in healthy donors. PCR primers comprised 60 Vbeta and 13 Jbeta primers. TCRdb's table, derived via immunoSEQ multiplex PCR, lists solely in-frame clones and lacks some. Counted here are under 100,000 clones, roughly 73% occurring once; the ten biggest clones make up about 2.1%. The sequencing sample was made of PBMCs. All receptors derive from a boy aged 10-17 years in good health and CMV-seronegative.

The J gene is TRBJ1-5, the V gene TRBV4-1; D is unclear. V lost 0 bases and J lost 7, with 13 bases in between. This CDR3 spans 15 amino acids. From germline, CDR1 is MGHRA and CDR2 YSYEKL. In DNA form, the CDR3 reads TGCGCCAGCAGCCAAGATCAACGATTAGAACAGCCCCAGCATTTT. It codes for CASSQDQRLEQPQHF.

CDR3 amino acids: CASSSTGNLNYGYTF. CDR3 sequence (DNA): TGTGCCAGCAGCAGCACAGGGAACCTTAACTATGGCTACACCTTC. The chain has TRBV5-8 and TRBJ1-2; weak D call: TRBD1 (6 bases). The V end was cut by 4 bases, the J end by 1 base, with 14 bases between. The CDR3 is 15 amino acids. Germline values: CDR1 SGHTS, CDR2 YDEGEE.

CDR3 loop: CAWSAGGFNYGYTF. The CDR3, as DNA: TGTGCCTGGAGTGCAGGGGGCTTTAACTATGGCTACACCTTC. The chain links TRBV30 to TRBJ1-2, with 8 bases lining up with TRBD1. The V and J ends lost 1 base and 1 base, in that order; junction bases with no gene match: 2. This CDR3 comprises 14 residues. Germline V gene data show CDR1 as GTSNPN and CDR2 as SVGIG (reference sequence).

The chain carries TRBV30 and TRBJ2-1; D might be TRBD2 (6 bases). The germline V gene has CDR1 GTSNPN and CDR2 SVGIG (reference sequence). V was clipped by 0 bases and J by 7 bases, with 7 bases between them. The CDR3 sequence is 12 residues long. Here the CDR3 reads CAWSVAGNEQFF. CDR3 nucleotides: TGTGCCTGGAGTGTTGCGGGAAATGAGCAGTTCTTC.

Points on this clone: At one end, the junction sequence differs from germline, possibly due to a read error. The V call is TRBV7-7, the J call TRBJ2-1, with TRBD2 matching 10 bases. Per germline, CDR1 SSHAT and CDR2 FNYEAQ (reference sequence). This CDR3 is 15 amino acids long. CDR3 sequence reads: CASSSGLAKYNEQFF. CDR3 coding DNA: TGTGCTAGCAGCTCGGGACTAGCGAAGTACAATGAGCAGTTCTTC.

The J gene is TRBJ2-3, the V gene TRBV9; D might be TRBD1 (6 bases). The CDR3 totals 14 residues. The V end was cut by 0 bases, the J end by 12 bases, with 17 bases between. Per the germline V gene, CDR1 is SGDLS and CDR2 is YYNGEE. The DNA for the CDR3 is TGTGCCAGCAGCGTAGGATTAGGGCAGGGACACCAGTATTTT. The encoded protein is CASSVGLGQGHQYF.

The V and J genes are TRBV2 and TRBJ2-7, with D perhaps matching TRBD2 (6 bases). CDR3 length: 14 residues. Per germline, CDR1 SNHLY and CDR2 FYNNEI. Trimming shortened V by 8 bases and J by 1 base, and 15 bases separated the two germline ends. This CDR3 is CASGLGLRSYEQYF. The CDR3 DNA is TGTGCCAGCGGCCTCGGACTAAGGTCCTACGAGCAGTACTTC.

The chain joins TRBV5-4 to TRBJ2-5; D not resolved. This CDR3 has 13 residues. Trimming removed 2 bases from V and 1 base from J, with 6 bases in between. CDR1 is SGHNT and CDR2 is YYREEE in the germline V gene (reference sequence). For the CDR3, the DNA is TGTGCCAGCAGCTTAAGGAGCCAAGAGACCCAGTACTTC. It specifies CASSLRSQETQYF.

This sequence joins TRBV15 and TRBJ1-1; no reliable D call. Per the germline V gene, CDR1 is LNHNV and CDR2 is YYDKDF (reference sequence). V lost 7 bases, J lost 1 base, and 10 bases lay in between. This CDR3 has 13 residues. The CDR3 DNA reads TGTGCCACCACGTCTCGGAGGAACACTGAAGCTTTCTTT. Translated, it gives CATTSRRNTEAFF.

This chain uses TRBV6-5 with TRBJ1-5; D is uncertain. The CDR3 sequence is 13 residues long. V lost 4 bases and J lost 6, with 10 bases in between. Per germline, CDR1 MNHEY and CDR2 SVGAGI. The CDR3 coding sequence is TGTGCCAGCAGTTTCCTCCGGGGTCAGCCCCAGCATTTT. This encodes CASSFLRGQPQHF.

This chain joins TRBV2 and TRBJ1-2, with D unclear. The CDR3 covers 15 residues. CDR1 and CDR2 from the germline V gene are SNHLY and FYNNEI. Trimming shortened V by 2 bases and J by 0 bases, and 10 bases separated the two germline ends. The CDR3 region has the DNA TGTGCCAGCAGTGAAAGAGCTTTTGCTAACTATGGCTACACCTTC. Its translation: CASSERAFANYGYTF.

This clone was recorded a few times. This chain connects TRBV13 to TRBJ2-7; 7 bases fit TRBD2. The CDR3 is made up of 16 amino acids. V was clipped by 5 bases and J by 2 bases; unmatched bases: 12. Germline assignment: CDR1 PRHDT and CDR2 FYEKMQ (reference sequence). The CDR3 DNA reads as TGTGCCAGCAGCCCCGAGTGGGGCGGGGGAACCTACGAGCAGTACTTC. Amino acid sequence: CASSPEWGGGTYEQYF.

Only a few counts were recorded for this clone. The rearrangement uses TRBV6-1 and TRBJ2-7; 7 nucleotides align to TRBD1. The CDR3 consists of 15 residues. Germline loops: CDR1 MNHNS, CDR2 SASEGT. V dropped 3 bases and J dropped 4; count of bases not matched to a gene: 9. The CDR3 region has the DNA TGTGCCAGCAGTGACCTCCCCGACAGGGTGTACGAGCAGTACTTC. Its translation: CASSDLPDRVYEQYF.

The V call is TRBV7-6, the J call TRBJ2-5; 7 bases are a match to TRBD1. The J call may be wrong; the DNA end is better matched by TRBJ2-7. Germline V gives CDR1 SGHVS, CDR2 FNYEAQ. This CDR3 is 15 amino acids long. The CDR3 nucleotides read TGTGCCAGCAGCCGACTATACAGGGGAGTCCGCGAGCAGTACTTC. Amino acids: CASSRLYRGVREQYF.

CDR3 sequence reads: CSVADRGYTF. DNA of the CDR3: TGCAGCGTTGCCGATCGGGGATACACCTTC. V is TRBV29-1 and J is TRBJ1-2; D gene ambiguous. V lost 4 bases and J lost 11, with 11 bases in between. The CDR3 loop spans 10 amino acids. Germline loops: CDR1 SQVTM, CDR2 ANQGSEA.

The sample holds one count of this clone. The germline gene is not matched at one end of the junction; a read error may be the cause. The V call is TRBV28, the J call TRBJ1-2, with D possibly TRBD1 on 6 matching bases. CDR3 length: 11 amino acids. Looked up from germline, CDR1 is MDHEN and CDR2 is SYDVKM. The chain's CDR3 is CASSPQGTLTF. The CDR3 DNA is TGTGCCAGCAGTCCTCAGGGGACCTTAACATTC.

This CDR3 is CARSLATSGRNTGELFF. The CDR3 region has the DNA TGTGCCAGAAGCTTGGCCACTAGCGGGAGGAACACCGGGGAGCTGTTTTTT. The rearrangement joins TRBV5-3 to TRBJ2-2; 11 nucleotides line up with TRBD2. TRBV5-3 is marked as an open reading frame, function uncertain. The CDR3 spans 17 residues. Germline trimming cut 0 bases from V and 1 base from J; bases unmatched to any gene: 2.